Listed below are T cell receptor beta chains from one sample, sequenced in a study of a mutant IDH1 vaccine in newly diagnosed glioma. Profiling relied on immunoSEQ multiplex PCR, and the TCRdb table lists in-frame clones only, not all of them. The sample gives about 46,000 clones, over 80% of which show up once; about 2.4% is in the top ten. These receptors have no known antigen. Sequencing used PBMCs, obtained from a glioma patient whose treatment included an IDH1 peptide vaccine. The receptors stem from a man aged 50-59 years with glioma. The CDR3 runs from the conserved cysteine through the conserved F or W. Fields, in order: CDR3 protein, CDR3 DNA, clone size, V gene, J gene, D gene. The D gene is left open where the match is weak. Clone sizes are given selectively: once, few, many, or a class where the clone is expanded.

CDR3: CASLKRGAGNTIYF
DNA: TGTGCCAGCCTCAAACGAGGGGCGGGAAACACCATATATTTT
size: .
V: TRBV5-6
J: TRBJ1-3
D: .

CDR3: CASSLRGSGTTLEQYF
DNA: TGTGCCAGCAGCTTACGGGGTAGCGGGACGACTTTGGAGCAGTACTTC
size: .
V: TRBV7-9
J: TRBJ2-7
D: TRBD2

CDR3: CAWKGKDGTSGNEQYF
DNA: TGTGCCTGGAAAGGAAAAGACGGGACTAGCGGAAACGAGCAGTACTTC
size: .
V: TRBV30
J: TRBJ2-7
D: TRBD2

CDR3: CATRPAGGTYEQYF
DNA: TGTGCCACGAGGCCAGCGGGAGGGACCTACGAGCAGTACTTC
size: .
V: TRBV15
J: TRBJ2-7
D: TRBD2

CDR3: CASSESGRGLEQYF
DNA: TGCGCCAGCAGTGAGTCAGGCAGGGGGCTCGAGCAGTACTTC
size: .
V: TRBV10-1
J: TRBJ2-7
D: TRBD1

CDR3: CASSPRWGGTEAFF
DNA: TGTGCCAGCAGCCCACGGTGGGGGGGCACTGAAGCTTTCTTT
size: .
V: TRBV7-9
J: TRBJ1-1
D: .

CDR3: CASTPSHGSEAFF
DNA: TGTGCCAGCACCCCGTCTCATGGATCAGAAGCTTTCTTT
size: once
V: TRBV7-2
J: TRBJ1-1
D: .

CDR3: CAWRTLAGLTGELFF
DNA: TGTGCCTGGAGGACCCTGGCAGGGCTCACCGGGGAGCTGTTTTTT
size: .
V: TRBV30
J: TRBJ2-2
D: .

CDR3: CASSSSWSANEQFF
DNA: TGTGCCAGTTCATCTAGTTGGAGTGCCAATGAGCAGTTCTTC
size: .
V: TRBV2
J: TRBJ2-1
D: .

CDR3: CASRQFLNQPQHF
DNA: TGTGCCTCAAGACAGTTCCTTAATCAGCCCCAGCATTTT
size: .
V: TRBV6-5
J: TRBJ1-5
D: .

CDR3: CATKTGDYSNQPQHF
DNA: TGTGCCACCAAGACAGGAGATTATAGCAATCAGCCCCAGCATTTT
size: .
V: TRBV10-3
J: TRBJ1-5
D: .

CDR3: CASSPGTGISGYTF
DNA: TGTGCCAGCAGTCCCGGGACAGGGATCTCTGGCTACACCTTC
size: .
V: TRBV11-2
J: TRBJ1-2
D: TRBD1

CDR3: CASNQGGTGGRPQHF
DNA: TGTGCCAGTAACCAGGGAGGGACAGGGGGGAGGCCCCAGCATTTT
size: .
V: TRBV19
J: TRBJ1-5
D: TRBD1

CDR3: CASSLGTATEAFF
DNA: TGTGCCAGCAGCTTAGGGACAGCCACTGAAGCTTTCTTT
size: .
V: TRBV11-1
J: TRBJ1-1
D: .

CDR3: CAISESGRANSPLHF
DNA: TGTGCCATCAGTGAGTCGGGCAGGGCCAATTCACCCCTCCACTTT
size: .
V: TRBV10-3
J: TRBJ1-6
D: .

CDR3: CASSQCPQGIGSDEQFF
DNA: TGCGCCAGCAGTCAATGCCCCCAGGGTATTGGGTCGGATGAGCAGTTCTTC
size: once
V: TRBV23-1
J: TRBJ2-1
D: .

CDR3: CASSPTGAGGYEQFF
DNA: TGTGCCAGCTCACCGACCGGAGCGGGAGGCTATGAGCAGTTCTTC
size: .
V: TRBV18
J: TRBJ2-1
D: TRBD2

CDR3: CASSLSWENQPQHF
DNA: TGTGCCAGCAGTTTGAGCTGGGAAAATCAGCCCCAGCATTTT
size: .
V: TRBV28
J: TRBJ1-5
D: .

CDR3: CASSRGLRQETQYF
DNA: TGTGCCAGCAGCCGCGGACTACGCCAAGAGACCCAGTACTTC
size: few
V: TRBV5-6
J: TRBJ2-5
D: .

CDR3: CASREARGLNEKLFF
DNA: TGTGCCAGCAGGGAGGCGCGGGGCTTAAATGAAAAACTGTTTTTT
size: once
V: TRBV27
J: TRBJ1-4
D: .

CDR3: CASSTDESQPQHF
DNA: TGTGCCAGCAGTACCGATGAGAGTCAGCCCCAGCATTTT
size: medium-sized
V: TRBV2
J: TRBJ1-5
D: .

CDR3: CASSQGLFGNTGELFF
DNA: TGCGCCAGCAGCCAAGGTCTGTTCGGGAACACCGGGGAGCTGTTTTTT
size: few
V: TRBV4-3
J: TRBJ2-2
D: .

CDR3: CASSYLGYEQFF
DNA: TGTGCCAGCAGTTACCTCGGGTACGAGCAGTTCTTC
size: .
V: TRBV6-5
J: TRBJ2-1
D: .

CDR3: CASSLSSGQGNEKLFF
DNA: TGTGCCAGCAGCTTATCGTCGGGACAGGGTAATGAAAAACTGTTTTTT
size: .
V: TRBV7-9
J: TRBJ1-4
D: TRBD1

CDR3: CASSRTGGEPQHF
DNA: TGTGCCAGCAGCCGTACGGGGGGGGAGCCCCAGCATTTT
size: .
V: TRBV6-5
J: TRBJ1-5
D: .

CDR3: CASSVPDSHNEQFF
DNA: TGTGCCAGCAGCGTCCCCGACAGCCACAATGAGCAGTTCTTC
size: once
V: TRBV9
J: TRBJ2-1
D: .

CDR3: CASNNRGRDTEAFF
DNA: TGTGCCAGTAACAACCGAGGGAGGGACACTGAAGCTTTCTTT
size: .
V: TRBV19
J: TRBJ1-1
D: .

CDR3: CASSYRDVDTEAFF
DNA: TGTGCCAGCAGCTACAGGGACGTGGACACTGAAGCTTTCTTT
size: .
V: TRBV6-1
J: TRBJ1-1
D: .

CDR3: CASSLVPGSEQYF
DNA: TGTGCCAGCAGCTTAGTTCCGGGAAGCGAGCAGTACTTC
size: .
V: TRBV7-3
J: TRBJ2-7
D: .

CDR3: CASSVGTTGGDTQYF
DNA: TGCGCCAGCAGCGTCGGGACTACCGGCGGAGATACGCAGTATTTT
size: .
V: TRBV4-1
J: TRBJ2-3
D: TRBD2

CDR3: CASSPTRGTDTQYF
DNA: TGTGCCAGCAGTCCCACGAGGGGGACAGATACGCAGTATTTT
size: .
V: TRBV6-5
J: TRBJ2-3
D: .

CDR3: CASSLSIRALFQETQYF
DNA: TGTGCCAGCAGTTTATCTATCAGGGCGCTATTCCAAGAGACCCAGTACTTC
size: .
V: TRBV28
J: TRBJ2-5
D: .

CDR3: CASSRGQVIAHEQYF
DNA: TGTGCCAGCAGTCGCGGGCAGGTTATTGCACACGAGCAGTACTTC
size: .
V: TRBV2
J: TRBJ2-7
D: .

CDR3: CASMRGNRNTGELFF
DNA: TGTGCCAGCATGAGGGGGAATCGGAACACCGGGGAGCTGTTTTTT
size: .
V: TRBV27
J: TRBJ2-2
D: .

CDR3: CASSSPFLAGGDTQYF
DNA: TGTGCCAGCAGTTCCCCATTTCTGGCAGGAGGGGATACGCAGTATTTT
size: .
V: TRBV27
J: TRBJ2-3
D: .

CDR3: CASSSPPTGARLAGATDTQYF
DNA: TGTGCCAGCAGTTCCCCCCCGACAGGTGCCCGACTAGCGGGTGCGACAGATACGCAGTATTTT
size: .
V: TRBV28
J: TRBJ2-3
D: TRBD2

CDR3: CASSILGTGGSQPQHF
DNA: TGTGCCAGTAGTATATTAGGGACAGGGGGAAGTCAGCCCCAGCATTTT
size: .
V: TRBV19
J: TRBJ1-5
D: TRBD1

CDR3: CASSLVDIGGNTIYF
DNA: TGTGCCAGCAGCCTGGTTGACATCGGAGGAAACACCATATATTTT
size: .
V: TRBV4-2
J: TRBJ1-3
D: .

CDR3: CASSSGGALIGGYTF
DNA: TGTGCCAGCAGTTCAGGGGGCGCCTTAATAGGAGGCTACACCTTC
size: .
V: TRBV6-6
J: TRBJ1-2
D: TRBD1

CDR3: CASSLRPPSYEQYF
DNA: TGTGCCAGCAGCTTAAGGCCCCCATCCTACGAGCAGTACTTC
size: .
V: TRBV7-8
J: TRBJ2-7
D: .

CDR3: CASSIGVNTGELFF
DNA: TGTGCCAGTAGTATCGGAGTGAACACCGGGGAGCTGTTTTTT
size: .
V: TRBV19
J: TRBJ2-2
D: .

CDR3: CASSQDLRYEQYF
DNA: TGTGCCAGCAGCCAAGATTTGAGGTACGAGCAGTACTTC
size: .
V: TRBV4-2
J: TRBJ2-7
D: .

CDR3: CASSSQGYEQYF
DNA: TGTGCCAGCAGCTCACAGGGTTACGAGCAGTACTTC
size: .
V: TRBV5-4
J: TRBJ2-7
D: .

CDR3: CASSIQGSGVKETQYF
DNA: TGTGCCAGCAGCATACAGGGTTCGGGGGTAAAAGAGACCCAGTACTTC
size: once
V: TRBV5-5
J: TRBJ2-5
D: .

CDR3: CASSLDDTQYF
DNA: TGTGCCAGCAGTTTAGACGATACGCAGTATTTT
size: .
V: TRBV28
J: TRBJ2-3
D: .

CDR3: CASSTLQGSTTPLYGYTF
DNA: TGTGCCAGCAGTACACTCCAGGGGTCCACCACGCCTCTCTATGGCTACACCTTC
size: .
V: TRBV28
J: TRBJ1-2
D: .

CDR3: CASSSRGYRETQYF
DNA: TGTGCCAGCAGTTCACGAGGGTATCGGGAGACCCAGTACTTC
size: .
V: TRBV5-6
J: TRBJ2-5
D: .

CDR3: CASSRSYNEQFF
DNA: TGTGCCAGCAGCAGGAGCTACAATGAGCAGTTCTTC
size: .
V: TRBV9
J: TRBJ2-1
D: .

CDR3: CASSGGLAGDTDTQYF
DNA: TGTGCCAGCAGCGGGGGACTAGCGGGGGACACAGATACGCAGTATTTT
size: .
V: TRBV7-2
J: TRBJ2-3
D: TRBD2

CDR3: CASSLGVFGETQYF
DNA: TGTGCCAGCAGCTTAGGGGTTTTTGGAGAGACCCAGTACTTC
size: .
V: TRBV11-2
J: TRBJ2-5
D: .